A selection of T cell receptor beta chains follows, all from one sample in a study of patients and donors after allogeneic stem cell transplantation. One entry per CDR3 protein results from TCRdb running MiXCR on the RT-PCR reads. Altogether about 960,000 distinct CDR3 sequences are present, around 17% being singletons, with the ten largest covering roughly 6%. Sequenced: blood, either unsorted or a sorted T cell fraction (not recorded which). The receptors were sampled from a human donor who was either an allogeneic HSCT recipient or a stem cell or donor lymphocyte infusion donor (not recorded which). It is not recorded whose cells these are; they may come from a transplant donor. The CDR3 runs from the conserved cysteine through the conserved F or W. Fields, in order: J gene, clone size, D gene, V gene, CDR3 protein, CDR3 DNA. D genes are given only for firm matches. A clone size is listed for some rows: how often the clone was seen (once, few, many), or a class if it is expanded.

>TRBJ1-1|-|TRBD1|TRBV10-3
CAISEGETGGRGEVTEAFF
TGTGCCATCAGTGAGGGCGAAACAGGGGGAAGAGGTGAGGTCACTGAAGCTTTCTTT
>TRBJ2-7|few|-|TRBV24-1
CATSDLRGSLGVEQYF
TGTGCCACCAGTGATTTAAGGGGATCTCTAGGTGTCGAGCAGTACTTC
>TRBJ2-5|few|-|TRBV11-2
CASSFGGPYQETQYF
TGTGCCAGCAGCTTCGGGGGCCCCTACCAAGAGACCCAGTACTTC
>TRBJ2-1|few|TRBD2|TRBV27
CASSPEAGLVYNEQFF
TGTGCCAGCAGCCCAGAGGCCGGACTAGTTTACAATGAGCAGTTCTTC
>TRBJ2-3|few|-|TRBV5-1
CASSSDLGDTQYF
TGCGCCAGCAGCTCAGACTTAGGTGATACGCAGTATTTT
>TRBJ2-3|-|-|TRBV15
CATSRGTALSTDTQYF
TGTGCCACCAGCAGAGGGACGGCGCTCAGCACAGATACGCAGTATTTT
>TRBJ1-2|few|-|TRBV6-1
CASSEAVRLGTLYGYTF
TGTGCCAGCAGTGAAGCGGTACGTCTGGGGACACTCTATGGCTACACCTTC
>TRBJ1-4|few|TRBD1|TRBV18
CASSPFQRTGGSTNEKLFF
TGTGCCAGCTCACCTTTTCAGCGGACAGGGGGTTCAACTAATGAAAAACTGTTTTTT
>TRBJ2-3|-|-|TRBV20-1
CSATEPGQGTDTQYF
TGCAGTGCTACAGAACCGGGTCAGGGCACAGATACGCAGTATTTT
>TRBJ2-2|-|-|TRBV7-8
CASSTKATGELFF
TGTGCCAGCAGCACGAAAGCGACCGGGGAGCTGTTTTTT
>TRBJ2-5|few|TRBD1|TRBV20-1
CSAGQGAGETQYF
TGCAGTGCCGGACAGGGGGCAGGGGAGACCCAGTACTTC
>TRBJ2-5|-|-|TRBV7-2
CASSPKSRYQETQYF
TGTGCCAGCAGCCCTAAATCCCGCTACCAAGAGACCCAGTACTTC
>TRBJ1-3|-|TRBD1|TRBV6-1
CASNRDSPGNTIYF
TGTGCCAGCAACAGGGACAGTCCTGGAAACACCATATATTTT
>TRBJ1-5|-|TRBD1|TRBV12-3/TRBV12-4
CASRSQGEQPQHF
TGTGCCAGCAGATCACAGGGGGAACAGCCCCAGCATTTT
>TRBJ1-5|-|-|TRBV20-1
CSAFNPRSNHPQHF
TGCAGTGCGTTTAACCCGAGGAGCAATCACCCCCAGCATTTT
>TRBJ2-1|-|TRBD1|TRBV27
CASSFPGQGLNEQFF
TGTGCCAGCAGTTTTCCGGGACAGGGATTAAATGAGCAGTTCTTC
>TRBJ2-5|few|TRBD1|TRBV24-1
CATSDYRDRGIQETQYF
TGTGCCACCAGTGATTACCGGGACAGGGGAATCCAAGAGACCCAGTACTTC
>TRBJ2-1|many|-|TRBV29-1
CSVEGSLESSYNEQFF
TGCAGCGTTGAAGGGTCTCTAGAGAGCTCCTACAATGAGCAGTTCTTC